One sample yielded the 15 T cell receptor beta chains listed below, sequenced in a study of beta chain features in type 1 diabetes. TCRB transcripts that were expressed got sequenced, as all of the isolated RNA had been reverse transcribed. Profiled with immunoSEQ multiplex PCR; TCRdb holds only in-frame clones, not every one. The sample lists 240,000 or so clones, around a quarter seen once, with 4% in the top ten. The sequenced sample was central memory CD4+ T cells from blood. All receptors come from a man aged 25 to 45 in good health.

The table lists this clone with many counts. The chain employs TRBV4-1 and TRBJ2-1, with 11 bases identical to TRBD2. The CDR3 has 14 amino acids. V lost 2 bases, J lost 8 bases, and 2 bases stayed unmatched. CDR1 and CDR2 from the germline V gene are MGHRA and YSYEKL. The CDR3 coding sequence is TGCGCCAGCAGCCAAACTAGCGGGAGTGATGAGCAGTTCTTC. Translation: CASSQTSGSDEQFF.

This clone was found a few times. With only one base between it and a far larger clone, this is likely a read error. The gene calls are TRBV15 and TRBJ2-2; D is unclear. CDR1 is LNHNV and CDR2 is YYDKDF in the germline V gene (reference sequence). Trimming cost V 0 bases and J 4 bases, with 9 bases left between them. CDR3 size: 15 residues. The CDR3 coding sequence is TGTGCCACCAGCAGAGATCTGAACGCCACCGGGGAGCTGTTTTTT. This encodes CATSRDLNATGELFF.

V is TRBV28 and J is TRBJ2-5; D might be TRBD2 (6 bases). This CDR3 is 13 amino acids long. From germline, CDR1 is MDHEN and CDR2 SYDVKM. Trimming took 6 bases from V and 5 from J, leaving 13 bases between them. The CDR3 sequence is CASRGTGSETQYF. As DNA, the CDR3 is TGTGCCAGCAGGGGAACCGGGAGCGAGACCCAGTACTTC.

This rearrangement joins TRBV9 to TRBJ1-1, with TRBD1 matching 9 bases. The CDR3 contains 15 residues. V gave up 4 bases and J gave up 3 bases; unmatched junction bases: 7. CDR1 SGDLS and CDR2 YYNGEE come from the germline V gene. This CDR3 reads CASSLGQGGDTEAFF. The CDR3 nucleotides read TGTGCCAGCAGCTTGGGACAGGGAGGTGACACTGAAGCTTTCTTT.

The chain recombines TRBV9 with TRBJ2-7; weak D call: TRBD1 (6 bases). Trimming cost V 2 bases and J 3 bases, with 15 bases left between them. This CDR3 region has 15 residues. CDR1 is SGDLS and CDR2 is YYNGEE in the germline V gene. CDR3 residues: CASSVALGGSYEQYF. CDR3 bases: TGTGCCAGCAGCGTCGCCCTAGGGGGTAGCTACGAGCAGTACTTC.

The chain joins TRBV30 to TRBJ2-7; tentative D call: TRBD2 (6 bases). The V gene lost 0 bases and the J gene lost 6 bases, with 15 bases spanning the gap. This CDR3 comprises 14 residues. The germline V gene has CDR1 GTSNPN and CDR2 SVGIG (reference sequence). CDR3 nucleotide sequence: TGTGCCTGGAGTGTAGGAGGTCAGGGACTCGAGCAGTACTTC. It is translated as CAWSVGGQGLEQYF.

There are a few counts of this clone. The rearrangement links TRBV29-1 to TRBJ2-1, with TRBD2 matching over 9 bases. The V gene end was trimmed by 7 bases and the J gene end by 0 bases; junction bases not matched to a gene: 4. CDR1 SQVTM and CDR2 ANQGSEA come from the germline V gene. This CDR3 region has 14 residues. CDR3 DNA sequence: TGCAGCGGTGCGGGAGGGAGCTCCTACAATGAGCAGTTCTTC. It codes for CSGAGGSSYNEQFF.

In its sample, this clone was seen once. This chain uses TRBV6-5 with TRBJ2-5; a possible D gene is TRBD1 (6 bases). The CDR3 covers 13 residues. Trimming removed 6 bases from V and 4 bases from J, with 12 bases in between. Germline lookup yields CDR1 MNHEY and CDR2 SVGAGI. The CDR3: CASRRTGLETQYF. The CDR3 DNA sequence: TGTGCCAGCAGGCGTACAGGGCTAGAGACCCAGTACTTC.

The sample holds a few counts of this clone. The chain uses TRBV4-2 and TRBJ2-7; 8 bases map to TRBD2. Germline trimming cut 1 base from V and 9 bases from J; bases unmatched to any gene: 8. The CDR3 has 14 amino acids. Per germline, CDR1 LGHNA and CDR2 YNFKEQ. CDR3 in amino acids: CASSQGPAGERQYF. DNA for the CDR3: TGTGCCAGCAGCCAAGGGCCAGCGGGAGAACGGCAGTACTTC.

This clone was recorded a few times. V usage is TRBV30 and J usage is TRBJ2-1, with 12 bases matching TRBD1. The CDR3 consists of 15 residues. Germline V gives CDR1 GTSNPN, CDR2 SVGIG (reference sequence). V gave up 3 bases and J gave up 8 bases; unmatched junction bases: 8. CDR3 in DNA: TGTGCCTGGAGCGGGGACAGGGGGCGCTTCGATGAGCAGTTCTTC. It yields the protein CAWSGDRGRFDEQFF. The full variable domain, its missing parts supplied by reference TRBV30 and TRBJ2-1, is SQTIHQWPATLVQPVGSPLSLECTVEGTSNPNLYWYRQAAGRGLQLLFYSVGIGQISSEVPQNLSASRPQDRQFILSSKKLLLSDSGFYLCAWSGDRGRFDEQFFGPGTRLTVL.

The chain links TRBV29-1 to TRBJ2-1; D perhaps matches TRBD2 (5 bases). CDR3 length equals 11 residues. Germline V gene data show CDR1 as SQVTM and CDR2 as ANQGSEA. The CDR3 DNA is TGCACGGGGTGGAGGTACAATGAGCAGTTCTTC. It specifies CTGWRYNEQFF.

V usage is TRBV11-2 and J usage is TRBJ1-3, with D hard to call. Germline CDR1 is SGHAT and CDR2 is FQNNGV. The germline V and J ends were trimmed by 0 bases and 3 bases, with 3 bases remaining between them. This CDR3 region has 13 residues. The CDR3 DNA sequence: TGTGCCAGCAGCTTAGAGAGTGGAAACACCATATATTTT. Translated: CASSLESGNTIYF.

The rearrangement uses TRBV4-2 and TRBJ1-2, with D possibly TRBD1 on 5 matching bases. This CDR3 has 15 residues. Per germline, CDR1 LGHNA and CDR2 YNFKEQ. V was pared by 4 bases and J by 4 bases, with 16 bases between. The CDR3 region has the DNA TGTGCCAGCAGCCCGCAGGGCGGGGTGAGCTATGGCTACACCTTC. It is translated as CASSPQGGVSYGYTF.

The chain couples TRBV28 to TRBJ2-7; 10 nucleotides agree with TRBD1. V shed 3 bases and J 6 bases; nucleotides not matched to a gene: 5. The germline gives CDR1 MDHEN, CDR2 SYDVKM. The CDR3 consists of 14 residues. The CDR3: CASSFLDRGAEQYF. The CDR3 nucleotides read TGTGCCAGCAGTTTCCTGGACAGGGGGGCCGAGCAGTACTTC.

This clone was observed a few times. This CDR3 is also generated by other DNA sequences in the sample. This chain connects TRBV5-4 to TRBJ2-7, with unresolved D. In germline, CDR1 is SGHNT, CDR2 YYREEE (reference sequence). The V gene lost 1 base and the J gene lost 7 bases, with 6 bases spanning the gap. The CDR3 is 11 residues long. The DNA for the CDR3 is TGTGCCAGCAGCTTGTTCAGGGAGCAGTACTTC. This encodes CASSLFREQYF.